This T cell receptor (beta chain) was profiled in a study of neurological immune-mediated disorders. Unsorted libraries were generated from 2 million PBMCs held at -80 degrees C. Study observations and caveats: HTLV-1-associated myelopathy ranked highest for TCR clonal expansion and multiple sclerosis lowest, beneath healthy controls.

The cDNA was generated by 5'RACE with 10-nucleotide random UMIs. TCRdb itself ran the 5' RACE reads through MiXCR, one entry per CDR3 protein. The data show 50,000 to 75,000 distinct CDR3 sequences, more than 3.5% seen once. This clonotype was picked up many times. Antigen specificity is unknown. The CDR3 spans 14 residues. V trimming: 5 bases; J trimming: 6 bases; junction bases outside the gene matches: 6. The V gene is TRBV12-3 or TRBV12-4, the J gene TRBJ2-7, with 11 bases lining up with TRBD1. The receptor comes from a man between 45 and 60 years old with multiple sclerosis. Sequencing input: PBMCs. CDR3 bases: TGTGCCAGCAGTCGGGACAGGGGGATTTCCGAGCAGTACTTC. Encoded protein: CASSRDRGISEQYF.